This entry features one T cell receptor (beta chain) sequence. The entry originates in a study of blood T cell repertoires in COVID-19. Study-wide background: The analysed material was cDNA or gDNA that came from T cells, B-cell-depleted T cells, or PBMCs.

Per the authors' pipeline: Reference gene primers were amplified, and this amplification served to estimate nucleated cell counts. TCRdb keeps only in-frame clones here, not all; method: immunoSEQ multiplex PCR. Clone size and the V and J calls come from that table; the DNA yielded D and trimming. The table records about 82,000 clones, more than 70% of them present only once. Germline-derived CDR1 and CDR2 are SGDLS and YYNGEE. V dropped 0 bases and J dropped 5 bases, with 14 bases sitting between them. The CDR3 extends over 15 amino acids. The J gene is TRBJ1-2, the V gene TRBV9; D uncertain. Sequenced input: peripheral blood. The sequence came from a woman in her fifties or sixties with acute or convalescent COVID-19. CDR3 DNA: TGTGCCAGCAGCGTAGGAGGCCGGTCGGAATATGGCTACACCTTC. As protein: CASSVGGRSEYGYTF.